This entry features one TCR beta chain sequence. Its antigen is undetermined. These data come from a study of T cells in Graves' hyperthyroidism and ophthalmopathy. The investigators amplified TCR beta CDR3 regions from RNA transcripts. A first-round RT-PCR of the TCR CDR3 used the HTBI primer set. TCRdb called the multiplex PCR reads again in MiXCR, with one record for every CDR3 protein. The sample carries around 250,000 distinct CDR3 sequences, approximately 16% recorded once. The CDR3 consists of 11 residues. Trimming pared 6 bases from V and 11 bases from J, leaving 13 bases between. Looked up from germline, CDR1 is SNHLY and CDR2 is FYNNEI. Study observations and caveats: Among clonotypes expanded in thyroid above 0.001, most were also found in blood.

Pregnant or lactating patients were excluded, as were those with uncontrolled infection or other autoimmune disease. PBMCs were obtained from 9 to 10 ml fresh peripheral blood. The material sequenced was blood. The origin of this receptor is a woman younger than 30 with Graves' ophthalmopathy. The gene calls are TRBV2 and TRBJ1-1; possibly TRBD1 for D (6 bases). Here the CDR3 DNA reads TGTGCCAGCAGGGGGGGGCCAAAGGCTTTCTTT. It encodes CASRGGPKAFF.